A selection of T cell receptor beta chains follows, all from one sample in a study of long-term antiretroviral therapy in people with HIV. The data were produced by immunoSEQ multiplex PCR, yet TCRdb's version contains in-frame clones alone and is incomplete. The table shows some 14,000 clones, with about 80% occurring only once. Sample: unsorted PBMCs, taken just before starting antiretroviral therapy. The receptors originated from a man aged 35-49 years with HIV. Both conserved end residues are part of each CDR3. D genes are given only for firm matches. Size tells how often a clone was seen (once, few, many) or the class of an expanded clone, and some rows leave it out.

clone size	D gene	V gene	J gene	CDR3 DNA	CDR3 protein
few	TRBD2	TRBV10-2	TRBJ2-1	TGCGCCAGCAGCCCGGGACTAGCGGGGGGACCCACTGCCCTTACACATGAGCAGTTCTTC	CASSPGLAGGPTALTHEQFF
-	-	TRBV5-1	TRBJ1-1	TGCGCCAGCAGCTTGGTGCAGGGAGGGGAGACTGAAGCTTTCTTT	CASSLVQGGETEAFF
once	TRBD2	TRBV7-3	TRBJ2-5	TGTGCCAGCAGCTTAGGGGTAATAGCGGGAGAAGAGACCCAGTACTTC	CASSLGVIAGEETQYF
once	-	TRBV2	TRBJ1-5	TGTGCCAGCAGTGAAGCGCAGGCAGCTACTAATAGCAATCAGCCCCAGCATTTT	CASSEAQAATNSNQPQHF
-	-	TRBV15	TRBJ1-5	TGTGCCACCAGCGGTTCGATCACCCCGGGGGATCAGCCCCAGCATTTT	CATSGSITPGDQPQHF
-	-	TRBV5-4	TRBJ2-1	TGTGCCAGCAAACCGTCCATGGGAGCGGGGCAGTTCTTC	CASKPSMGAGQFF
-	-	TRBV19	TRBJ1-5	TGTGCCAGTGCAACCCGGGACAAATATCAGCCCCAGCATTTT	CASATRDKYQPQHF
-	-	TRBV5-1	TRBJ2-7	TGCGCCAGCAGCGACGGACACACCAGAGGGGAGCAGTACTTC	CASSDGHTRGEQYF
-	-	TRBV28	TRBJ1-2	TGTGCCAGCAGTCCGTACAGCCGTAACTATGGCTACACCTTC	CASSPYSRNYGYTF
-	-	TRBV9	TRBJ1-4	TGTGCCAGCAGCCCGAGACATTCAAATGAAAAACTGTTTTTT	CASSPRHSNEKLFF
few	TRBD1	TRBV19	TRBJ2-7	TGTGCCAGTAGTCCCTGGACAGGGGCAGGCAACGAGCAGTACTTC	CASSPWTGAGNEQYF
medium-sized	-	TRBV30	TRBJ2-5	TGTGCCTGGAGCGGGCTCGAGACCCAGTACTTC	CAWSGLETQYF
-	TRBD1	TRBV10-3	TRBJ2-5	TGTGCCATCAGTGACGGGACAGCAGAGACCCAGTACTTC	CAISDGTAETQYF
-	-	TRBV27	TRBJ2-7	TGTGCCAGCAGTCCGACACAGGTCCTCTACGAGCAGTACTTC	CASSPTQVLYEQYF
-	-	TRBV30	TRBJ2-1	TGTGCCTGGAGTGTACTAGGGGGCTACAATGAGCAGTTCTTC	CAWSVLGGYNEQFF
once	-	TRBV19	TRBJ1-1	TGTGCCAGTAGTATAGGTGCACAGAGAACCTACCCTGAAGCTTTCTTT	CASSIGAQRTYPEAFF
-	-	TRBV7-2	TRBJ1-4	TGTGCCAGCAGCCGTCCTCGCGGGGCCGAGACTAATGAAAAACTGTTTTTT	CASSRPRGAETNEKLFF
once	-	TRBV6-6	TRBJ1-2	TGTGCCAGCAGTTTAGACAGTATCAACGTCTATGGCTACACCTTC	CASSLDSINVYGYTF
-	TRBD1	TRBV6-5	TRBJ1-4	TGTGCCAGCAGTTACTCCGGACAGGGTGGTGAAAAACTGTTTTTT	CASSYSGQGGEKLFF
-	-	TRBV6-1	TRBJ1-1	TGTGCCAGCAGTGAAGTCGAGTGGGTCGGGAACACTGAAGCTTTCTTT	CASSEVEWVGNTEAFF
-	-	TRBV7-9	TRBJ1-2	TGTGCCAGCAGCTTAGGGCAGGGGACCTATGGCTACACCTTC	CASSLGQGTYGYTF
-	-	TRBV5-4	TRBJ2-1	TGTGCCAGCAGCGAACGCGGACGGAGGAATGAGCAGTTCTTC	CASSERGRRNEQFF
-	TRBD1	TRBV4-2	TRBJ1-4	TGTGCCAGCAGCCATCGGACAGGGGTAAATGAAAAACTGTTTTTT	CASSHRTGVNEKLFF
-	-	TRBV4-1	TRBJ2-7	TGCGCCAGCAGCCAAGAGGACTACGGGACCCCCATCTACGAGCAGTACTTC	CASSQEDYGTPIYEQYF
-	-	TRBV2	TRBJ1-1	TGTGCCAGCAGAACGAAGGGGATCACTGAAGCTTTCTTT	CASRTKGITEAFF
once	-	TRBV7-9	TRBJ1-1	TGTGCCAGCAGCTTAGTGTCAGTCACTGAAGCTTTCTTT	CASSLVSVTEAFF
-	-	TRBV30	TRBJ2-3	TGTGCCTGGACCCCAGGGCACCAGCAAGATACGCAGTATTTT	CAWTPGHQQDTQYF
once	TRBD1	TRBV9	TRBJ2-5	TGTGCCAGCAGCGCACAGGGGCCGCAAGAGACCCAGTACTTC	CASSAQGPQETQYF
-	TRBD2	TRBV10-3	TRBJ2-1	TGTGCCATCAGTGAGTGGGCTAGCGGGGGCTACAATGAGCAGTTCTTC	CAISEWASGGYNEQFF
-	TRBD1	TRBV19	TRBJ1-2	TGTGCCAGTAGGGGACTGGGGGACAGGGAAAACTATGGCTACACCTTC	CASRGLGDRENYGYTF
-	-	TRBV2	TRBJ2-6	TGTGCCAGCAGTTCCGGACACTCGAGCTCTGGGGCCAACGTCCTGACTTTC	CASSSGHSSSGANVLTF
medium-sized	-	TRBV5-1	TRBJ1-1	TGCGCCAGCAGCTTGGGAGGGGGACCGAACACTGAAGCTTTCTTT	CASSLGGGPNTEAFF
once	-	TRBV18	TRBJ2-2	TGTGCCAGCTCACCAGTCACCGGGGAGCTGTTTTTT	CASSPVTGELFF
-	-	TRBV19	TRBJ2-7	TGTGCCAGTAGTCCACCTGAGGGGGGGGCTTTCGAGCAGTACTTC	CASSPPEGGAFEQYF
-	TRBD1	TRBV9	TRBJ1-2	TGTGCCAGCAGCGTAGAGACAGGGTTTAGCTATGGCTACACCTTC	CASSVETGFSYGYTF
-	-	TRBV14	TRBJ2-2	TGTGCCAGCAGCCGCAACCCCCAGAACACCGGGGAGCTGTTTTTT	CASSRNPQNTGELFF
-	-	TRBV4-1	TRBJ2-1	TGCGCCAGCAGCCAAAGGGAGGACTGGAGTGAGCAGTTCTTC	CASSQREDWSEQFF
-	-	TRBV6-1	TRBJ1-2	TGTGCCAGCAGTGAAATGGCAGGGATTAACAACTATGGCTACACCTTC	CASSEMAGINNYGYTF
once	-	TRBV23-1	TRBJ2-7	TGCGCCAGCAGTCAACCCATCTACCTGAGCTACGAGCAGTACTTC	CASSQPIYLSYEQYF
once	-	TRBV30	TRBJ2-7	TGTGCGGCAGATGCGGACATTTTATACGAGCAGTACTTC	CAADADILYEQYF
-	-	TRBV7-8	TRBJ1-5	TGTGCCAGCAGCTTAGGGGGGAATTACAATCAGCCCCAGCATTTT	CASSLGGNYNQPQHF
-	-	TRBV29-1	TRBJ1-1	TGCAGCGTTGATGGACAGAAGAACACTGAAGCTTTCTTT	CSVDGQKNTEAFF
-	-	TRBV6-6	TRBJ2-7	TGTGCCAGCAGTTACGGGGGGGCCGGCTACGAGCAGTACTTC	CASSYGGAGYEQYF
-	-	TRBV2	TRBJ2-1	TGTGCCAGCAGCCTTCCCCCGGGACTTCCCATCTTC	CASSLPPGLPIF
-	TRBD1	TRBV9	TRBJ2-7	TGTGCCAGCAGCCTAGAGGGACAGTCTTCCGACGAGCAGTACTTC	CASSLEGQSSDEQYF
-	TRBD2	TRBV5-4	TRBJ2-5	TGTGCCAGCAGCTTGGTCGCGGGAGCGCAAGAGACCCAGTACTTC	CASSLVAGAQETQYF
few	TRBD1	TRBV11-3	TRBJ1-1	TGTGCCAGCAGCCCACAGGGGGTTTACACTGAAGCTTTCTTT	CASSPQGVYTEAFF
once	-	TRBV30	TRBJ1-1	TGTGCCTGGAGTGTAGACCGGACGGTGAACACTGAAGCTTTCTTT	CAWSVDRTVNTEAFF
-	-	TRBV28	TRBJ2-3	TGTGCCAGCAGTATCACTAACACAGATACGCAGTATTTT	CASSITNTDTQYF
-	TRBD1	TRBV19	TRBJ1-1	TGTGCCAGTAGACAACCCGGGACAGGGAACACTGAAGCTTTCTTT	CASRQPGTGNTEAFF
-	TRBD2	TRBV29-1	TRBJ2-3	TGCAGCGTTGTGGGAACTAGCGGGGGGTCCACAGATACGCAGTATTTT	CSVVGTSGGSTDTQYF
-	-	TRBV11-3	TRBJ2-1	TGTGCCAGCAGCTCCGGAGGCTACAATGAGCAGTTCTTC	CASSSGGYNEQFF
-	-	TRBV6-5	TRBJ1-3	TGTGCCAGCAGTCCCGGGACGTCCGGAAACACCATATATTTT	CASSPGTSGNTIYF
-	-	TRBV6-5	TRBJ2-2	TGTGCCAGCAGTTACTCGCCCGGTAACACCGGGGAGCTGTTTTTT	CASSYSPGNTGELFF
-	-	TRBV13	TRBJ2-7	TGTGCCAGCAGCCAAAAATACGAGCAGTACTTC	CASSQKYEQYF